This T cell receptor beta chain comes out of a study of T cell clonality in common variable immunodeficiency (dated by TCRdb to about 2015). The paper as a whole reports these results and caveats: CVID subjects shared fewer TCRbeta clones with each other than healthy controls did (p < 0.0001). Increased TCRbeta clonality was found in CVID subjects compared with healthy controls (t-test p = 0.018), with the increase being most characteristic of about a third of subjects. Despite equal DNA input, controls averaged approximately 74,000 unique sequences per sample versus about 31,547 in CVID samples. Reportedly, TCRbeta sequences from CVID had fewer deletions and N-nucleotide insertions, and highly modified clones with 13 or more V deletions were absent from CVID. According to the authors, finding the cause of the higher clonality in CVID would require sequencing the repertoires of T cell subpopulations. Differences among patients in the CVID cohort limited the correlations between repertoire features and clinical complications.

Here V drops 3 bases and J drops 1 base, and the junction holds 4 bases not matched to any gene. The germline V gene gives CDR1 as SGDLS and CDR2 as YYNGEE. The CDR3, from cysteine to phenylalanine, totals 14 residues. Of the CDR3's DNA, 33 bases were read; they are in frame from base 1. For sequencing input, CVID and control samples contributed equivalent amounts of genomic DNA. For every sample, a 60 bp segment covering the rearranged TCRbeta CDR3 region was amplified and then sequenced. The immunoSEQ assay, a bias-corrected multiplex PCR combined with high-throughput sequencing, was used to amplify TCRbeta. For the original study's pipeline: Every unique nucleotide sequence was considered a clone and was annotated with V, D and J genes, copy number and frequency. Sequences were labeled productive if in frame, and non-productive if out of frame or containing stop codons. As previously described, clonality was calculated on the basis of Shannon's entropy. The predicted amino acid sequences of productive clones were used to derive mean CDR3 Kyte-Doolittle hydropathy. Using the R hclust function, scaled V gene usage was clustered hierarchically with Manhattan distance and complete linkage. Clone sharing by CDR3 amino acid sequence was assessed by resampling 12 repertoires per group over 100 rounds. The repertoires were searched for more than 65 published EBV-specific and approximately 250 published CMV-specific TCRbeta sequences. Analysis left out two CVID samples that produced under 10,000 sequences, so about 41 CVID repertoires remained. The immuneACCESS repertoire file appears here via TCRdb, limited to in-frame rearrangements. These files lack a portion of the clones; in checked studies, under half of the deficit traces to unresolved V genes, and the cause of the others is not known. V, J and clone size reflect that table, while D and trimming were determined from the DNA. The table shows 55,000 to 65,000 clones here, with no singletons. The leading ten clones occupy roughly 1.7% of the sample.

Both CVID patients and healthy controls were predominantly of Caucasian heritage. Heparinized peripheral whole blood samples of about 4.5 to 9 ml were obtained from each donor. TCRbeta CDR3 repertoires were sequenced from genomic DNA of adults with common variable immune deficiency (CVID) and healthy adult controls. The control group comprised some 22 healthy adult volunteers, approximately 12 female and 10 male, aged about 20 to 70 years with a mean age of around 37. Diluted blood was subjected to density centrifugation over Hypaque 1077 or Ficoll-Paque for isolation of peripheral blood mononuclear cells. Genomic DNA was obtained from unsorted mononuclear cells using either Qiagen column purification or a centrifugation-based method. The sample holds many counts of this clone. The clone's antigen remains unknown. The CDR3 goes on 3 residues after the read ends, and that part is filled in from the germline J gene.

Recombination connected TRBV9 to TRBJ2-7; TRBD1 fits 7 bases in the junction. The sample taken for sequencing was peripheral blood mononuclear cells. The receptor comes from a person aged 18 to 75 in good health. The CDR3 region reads CASSGRDSSYEQYF. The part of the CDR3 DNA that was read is TGTGCCAGCAGCGGAAGGGACAGTTCCTACGAG.